The present T cell receptor beta chain was sequenced within a study of beta chain features in type 1 diabetes. Background on the study: Age, gender and cell yields were similar between patients and healthy donors.

CDR1 is MGHDK and CDR2 is SYGVNS in the germline V gene. The ends lost 6 bases at V and 2 bases at J; junction bases unmatched: 3. The length of the CDR3 is 14 residues. Via the markers CD45RO/CCR7/CD25/CD127/CD95/CD27, stem cell-like memory, regulatory, central memory and naive CD4+ cells were sorted. All of the isolated RNA was reverse transcribed, so expressed TCRB transcripts were sequenced. The repertoire was sequenced with immunoSEQ multiplex PCR; TCRdb's copy has only in-frame clones and lacks some. Of about 39,000 clones listed, approximately 50% are singletons. This chain connects TRBV25-1 to TRBJ1-2; 10 bases fit TRBD1. This sequence originates from a woman under 30 in good health. Sequenced material: central memory CD4+ T cells from blood. CDR3 nucleotide sequence: TGTGCCAGCAGGGGGGACAGGGGAAACTATGGCTACACCTTC. This encodes CASRGDRGNYGYTF.